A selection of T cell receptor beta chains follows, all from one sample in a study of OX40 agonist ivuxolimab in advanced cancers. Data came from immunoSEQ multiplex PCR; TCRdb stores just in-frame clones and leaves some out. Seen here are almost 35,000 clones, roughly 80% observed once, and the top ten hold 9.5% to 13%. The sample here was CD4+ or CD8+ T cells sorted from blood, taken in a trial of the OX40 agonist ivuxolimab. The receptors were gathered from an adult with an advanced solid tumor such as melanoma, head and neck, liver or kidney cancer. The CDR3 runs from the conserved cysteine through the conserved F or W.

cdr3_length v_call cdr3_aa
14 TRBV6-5 CASSYFTGSGGYTF
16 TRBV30 CAWSSTGWGGTDTQYF
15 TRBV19 CASSQGGRGSYEQYF
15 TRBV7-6 CASSPPKATNEKLFF
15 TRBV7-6 CASSQQGDSGNTIYF
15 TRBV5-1 CASSLESNSNQPQHF
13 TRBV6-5 CASSYGGGSEQYF
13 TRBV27 CASSLSGLNEQFF
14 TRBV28 CASRGVGVGNTIYF
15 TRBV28 CASSEPGQVNTEAFF
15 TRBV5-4 CASSLEQGPVDTQYF
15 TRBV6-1 CASGLAGGPGETQYF
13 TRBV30 CAWSVGDRKPQHF
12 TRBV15 CATSRDVETQYF
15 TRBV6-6 CASSHSGGEGQPQHF
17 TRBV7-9 CASSLSWGDRYNSPLHF
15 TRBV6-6 CASSYFPVGTGGLFF
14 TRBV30 CAWRESFNTGELFF
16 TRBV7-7 CASSLGHQRPYNEQFF
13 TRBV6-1 CASASRGNTEAFF
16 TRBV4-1 CASSQESTGLSYEQYF
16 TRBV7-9 CASSLAGGISYNEQFF
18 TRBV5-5 CASSLAIFHGETDSPLHF
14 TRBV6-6 CASSYGQANTEAFF
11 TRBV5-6 CASSLGAGAFF
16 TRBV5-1 CASSLGAAAFTDTQYF
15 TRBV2 CASSPRAGMSTEAFF
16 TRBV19 CASSMRPTLAKNIQYF
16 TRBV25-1 CASSGHRALSYYEQYF
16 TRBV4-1 CASSQDMTRGAGELFF
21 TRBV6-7 CASSYSKFLDRGGESGNTIYF
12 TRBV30 CAWSGVNQPQHF
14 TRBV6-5 CASSYMGGSYEQYF
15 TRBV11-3 CASSSQGAKTGELFF
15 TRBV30 CAWSVLRGTNEKLFF
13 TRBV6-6 CASSYSKGDEAFF
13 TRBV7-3 CASSLTGTLEAFF
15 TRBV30 CAWSTPGLMGSPLHF
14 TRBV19 CASSMRGGTDTQYF
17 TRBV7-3 CASSLGQAPSGANVLTF
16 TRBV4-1 CASSQRIGINTGELFF
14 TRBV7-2 CASSLMGPSDTQYF
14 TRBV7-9 CASSPTGDGAEAFF
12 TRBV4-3 CASSQTGHEQYF
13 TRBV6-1 CASSAGRTYEQYF
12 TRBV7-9 CASSHNLETQYF
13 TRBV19 CASSIKGRYGYTF